This entry lists 18 T cell receptor beta chains sequenced from one sample in a study of cytomegalovirus exposure and HLA in healthy donors. Some clones are missing from TCRdb's copy, which holds only in-frame ones; the method was immunoSEQ multiplex PCR. The data hold 95,000 to 120,000 clones, with approximately 86% observed a single time. Sequencing was carried out using PBMCs. The source is a woman between 18 and 29 years old in good health and CMV-seronegative.

J is TRBJ1-2 and V is TRBV5-4; tentatively, D is TRBD1 (6 bases). This CDR3 contains 13 residues. CDR1 is SGHNT and CDR2 is YYREEE in the germline V gene (reference sequence). V was clipped by 5 bases and J by 8 bases, with 16 bases between them. CDR3 in amino acids: CASRATGRVGYTF. CDR3 coding DNA: TGTGCCAGCAGGGCTACAGGGAGAGTAGGCTACACCTTC.

This clone showed up many times. The chain employs TRBV9 and TRBJ2-7, with D possibly being TRBD2 (5 bases). Germline V gene data show CDR1 as SGDLS and CDR2 as YYNGEE. Trimming removed 4 bases at V and 0 bases at J, with 8 bases between. The CDR3 totals 13 residues. CDR3 nucleotides: TGTGCCAGCAGCCCCGGGATCTCCTACGAGCAGTACTTC. It yields the protein CASSPGISYEQYF.

The V gene is TRBV28, the J gene TRBJ1-5; D gene unclear. CDR1 and CDR2 from the germline V gene are MDHEN and SYDVKM. Trimming pared 6 bases from V and 6 bases from J, leaving 9 bases between. This CDR3 is built from 12 residues. In DNA form, the CDR3 reads TGTGCCAGCAGAAATTGGCCTCAGCCCCAGCATTTT. Translating gives CASRNWPQPQHF.

Here the CDR3 reads CASSLGQGPYEQYF. In nucleotides, the CDR3 is TGTGCCAGCAGCTTGGGACAGGGCCCCTACGAGCAGTACTTC. The J gene is TRBJ2-7, the V gene TRBV5-5; 7 nucleotides align to TRBD1. Germline lookup yields CDR1 SGHKS and CDR2 YYEKEE (reference sequence). V was clipped by 0 bases and J by 2 bases; unmatched bases: 2. The CDR3 is made up of 14 amino acids.

The chain carries TRBV30 and TRBJ1-5; 9 nucleotides match TRBD1. V lost 2 bases, J lost 5 bases, and 7 bases stayed unmatched. Germline CDR1 and CDR2: GTSNPN and SVGIG (reference sequence). The CDR3 consists of 15 residues. The CDR3 nucleotides are TGTGCCTGGAGTCCCGGGACAGGGCTTCATCAGCCCCAGCATTTT. Amino acid sequence: CAWSPGTGLHQPQHF.

This clone was found a few times. The J gene is TRBJ1-2, the V gene TRBV30, with 9 nucleotides matching TRBD1. V shed 4 bases, J shed 2 bases, and the junction held 5 bases outside the gene matches. CDR3 length equals 14 residues. Germline V gives CDR1 GTSNPN, CDR2 SVGIG (reference sequence). CDR3 in DNA: TGTGCCTGGACCACGACAGGGGGGAACTATGGCTACACCTTC. It is translated as CAWTTTGGNYGYTF.

The V call is TRBV5-1, the J call TRBJ2-5; D gene uncertain. The CDR3 is 13 amino acids. V was shortened by 4 bases and J by 2 bases, with 9 bases between the two germline ends. Germline V gene sequence: CDR1 SGHRS, CDR2 YFSETQ. The CDR3 sequence is CASSQDGQETQYF. The DNA for the CDR3 is TGCGCCAGCAGCCAAGACGGGCAAGAGACCCAGTACTTC.

The chain links TRBV28 to TRBJ1-4; 10 nucleotides agree with TRBD1. With 5 bases clipped from V and 10 bases from J, the junction kept 16 bases outside the gene matches. The germline V gene encodes CDR1 MDHEN and CDR2 SYDVKM. The CDR3 contains 17 residues. CDR3: CASSVLGTGALRGKLFF. The CDR3 DNA reads as TGTGCCAGCAGTGTCCTCGGGACAGGGGCCCTTAGGGGAAAACTGTTTTTT.

V and J are TRBV5-3 and TRBJ1-5; 9 bases match TRBD1. TRBV5-3 is an open reading frame, and its role is uncertain. The CDR3 is 15 residues long. Trimming at V came to 3 bases and at J to 5 bases, leaving 6 bases not matched to a gene. CDR3 loop: CARSCGQGIHQPQHF. In nucleotides, the CDR3 is TGTGCCAGAAGCTGCGGACAGGGGATTCATCAGCCCCAGCATTTT.

The V gene is TRBV9, the J gene TRBJ1-2; 10 nucleotides match TRBD1. CDR1 and CDR2 (germline): SGDLS, YYNGEE. The trim removed 0 bases at V and 5 bases at J, leaving 1 base unmatched. The CDR3 consists of 14 residues. The CDR3 nucleotides read TGTGCCAGCAGCGTAGGGGACAGGGGATATGGCTACACCTTC. Amino acids: CASSVGDRGYGYTF. Full variable domain (remainder filled in from reference TRBV9 and TRBJ1-2): DSGVTQTPKHLITATGQRVTLRCSPRSGDLSVYWYQQSLDQGLQFLIQYYNGEERAKGNILERFSAQQFPDLHSELNLSSLELGDSALYFCASSVGDRGYGYTFGSGTRLTVV.

V is TRBV27 and J is TRBJ2-1; 10 bases fit TRBD1. Per germline, CDR1 MNHEY and CDR2 SMNVEV (reference sequence). The CDR3 contains 15 residues. V gave up 2 bases and J gave up 3 bases; unmatched junction bases: 1. The CDR3 protein is CASSLDRGLYNEQFF. CDR3 sequence (DNA): TGTGCCAGCAGTTTAGACAGGGGGCTCTACAATGAGCAGTTCTTC.

This clone was recorded only once. The chain recombines TRBV19 with TRBJ1-2; D not certain. Looked up from germline, CDR1 is LNHDA and CDR2 is SQIVND (reference sequence). The CDR3 runs 14 residues. Trimming left V 1 base short and J 0 bases short, with 6 bases between. For the CDR3, the DNA is TGTGCCAGTAGTATAGGAGTTACTAACTATGGCTACACCTTC. Translating gives CASSIGVTNYGYTF.

The chain employs TRBV28 and TRBJ2-1; D perhaps matches TRBD1 (5 bases). CDR3 length: 13 residues. The V end was cut by 7 bases, the J end by 6 bases, with 13 bases between. Germline CDR1 reads MDHEN; CDR2 reads SYDVKM. The CDR3 sequence: CASNTRVFNEQFF. Here the CDR3 DNA reads TGTGCCAGCAATACCAGGGTGTTCAATGAGCAGTTCTTC.

The count of this clone is one. The chain is built from TRBV18 and TRBJ2-2, with 8 bases that match TRBD2. This CDR3 has 16 amino acids. Germline V lookup: CDR1 KGHSH, CDR2 LQKENI. V lost 6 bases, J lost 2 bases, and 8 bases stayed unmatched. CDR3 sequence reads: CASSRLRGVNTGELFF. In DNA, the CDR3 is TGTGCCAGCTCCCGTCTGCGGGGGGTCAACACCGGGGAGCTGTTTTTT.

This clone showed up just a few times. The chain has TRBV29-1 and TRBJ1-1; tentative D call: TRBD1 (6 bases). CDR1 is SQVTM and CDR2 is ANQGSEA in the germline V gene. V shed 8 bases and J shed 3 bases, with 13 bases lying between them. The CDR3 length is 12 residues. Here the CDR3 reads CSFHPGDTEAFF. In DNA, the CDR3 is TGCAGCTTCCACCCAGGGGACACTGAAGCTTTCTTT.

The rearrangement joins TRBV20-1 to TRBJ1-3; the D is unclear. This CDR3 is 11 amino acids long. Deletions cut 3 bases from V and 12 bases from J, with 12 bases between. CDR1 and CDR2 (germline): DFQATT, SNEGSKA (reference sequence). CDR3 sequence reads: CSASPGNHIYF. In nucleotides, the CDR3 is TGCAGTGCTAGCCCGGGAAATCACATATATTTT.

There are a few counts of this clone. The chain links TRBV25-1 to TRBJ2-5, with TRBD1 matching 8 bases. The germline V gene has CDR1 MGHDK and CDR2 SYGVNS. V was pared by 4 bases and J by 3 bases, with 4 bases of the junction left unmatched. The CDR3 covers 14 residues. CDR3 protein: CASSGGTGKETQYF. The CDR3 coding sequence is TGTGCCAGCAGTGGCGGGACAGGAAAAGAGACCCAGTACTTC.

This chain joins TRBV4-1 and TRBJ2-3; 7 bases fit TRBD1. Germline CDR1 MGHRA, CDR2 YSYEKL. This CDR3 spans 15 amino acids. V was clipped by 2 bases and J by 4 bases; unmatched bases: 6. The CDR3 DNA reads as TGCGCCAGCAGCCAAAGAGGGGGCCAGGCAGATACGCAGTATTTT. This translates into CASSQRGGQADTQYF.